Here is one T cell receptor (beta chain) with its context. The antigen it binds to is not known. No per-base quality is available; no much larger clone lies one base away. CDR1 and CDR2, looked up from the germline V gene, are LGHNA and YSLEER. V loses 4 bases of germline sequence and J loses 1 base, and the interval between the two ends is 9 bases. From its cysteine to its phenylalanine, the CDR3 spans 14 amino acids. CDR3 DNA is the only sequence kept; it has 42 bases, read in frame from the first base. The data derive from a study of radiotherapy plus CTLA-4 blockade in lung cancer (dated by TCRdb to the late 2010s). Turning to the overall study: Among the enrolled patients, approximately 17% had an objective response, and about 29% reached disease control.

Library preparation used the immunoSEQ multiplex PCR assay. TCRdb limited this immuneACCESS table to in-frame rearrangements with V and J called. A share of clones is missing; checked studies link under half to unresolved V genes, and the rest is unexplained. The sample data list 45,000 to 55,000 clones, and approximately 85% of these were observed just once. 2.5% to 4% of the sample is taken by the ten largest. Broader findings and caveats from the paper: The strongest predictors of response, as reported, were early dynamic changes in blood T cell clones along with a rise in serum interferon-beta after radiation. TCR clones derived from tumors expanded in peripheral blood after treatment with radiotherapy and ipilimumab.

In this study, focal radiation therapy paired with CTLA-4 blockade (ipilimumab) was tested in patients who had chemo-refractory metastatic non-small-cell lung cancer. This receptor chain uses TRBV4-3 and TRBJ2-3, and perhaps TRBD2 as D gene, on 5 matching bases. The source was peripheral blood, collected from a patient treated with radiotherapy plus ipilimumab. The TCR was taken from a human donor with non-small cell lung cancer who had stable disease on radiotherapy plus ipilimumab. The base sequence is TGCGCCAGCAGCCTGACTACTGGCACAGATACGCAGTATTTT. Translated, this is CASSLTTGTDTQYF.